The entry below describes one T cell receptor beta chain. The data belong to a study of T cells after yellow fever vaccination. Turning to the study itself: Fractions of low cell number were prepared using SMART-Seq v4 Ultra Low Input.

5'RACE template switching generated TCR cDNA, adding a universal primer site and UMIs. TCRdb ran MiXCR on the 5' RACE reads and lists one entry per CDR3 protein. Of roughly 520,000 distinct CDR3 sequences listed, just over 20% are singletons. V lost 2 bases and J 8 bases, leaving 9 bases between the germline ends. Germline V CDR1 and CDR2: SGHDN, FVKESK. The CDR3 sequence is 13 residues long. The V and J genes are TRBV14 and TRBJ1-4; D unresolved. The material was PBMCs, obtained approximately 22 days after the first yellow fever vaccination. This TCR was recovered from a man between 18 and 35 years old who received the YFV17D yellow fever vaccine. The CDR3 region has the DNA TGTGCCAGCAGCCAAACTCCCGAAGAAAAACTGTTTTTT. Translating it yields CASSQTPEEKLFF.